This is a list of T cell receptor beta chains from one sample in a study of CD8 T cells in ankylosing spondylitis. TCRdb reanalysed the 5' RACE reads using MiXCR and keeps one entry per CDR3 protein. Here the sample spans 200,000 to 250,000 distinct CDR3 sequences, 8% to 11% being singletons. The source material was blood, either unsorted or a sorted T cell fraction (not recorded which). The receptor set was obtained from a male donor with ankylosing spondylitis or in good health (not recorded which). Both conserved end residues are part of each CDR3. Each record gives: V gene, clone size, J gene, D gene, CDR3 protein, CDR3 DNA. The D gene is left open where the match is weak. A clone size is listed for some rows: how often the clone was seen (once, few, many), or a class if it is expanded.

>TRBV25-1|-|TRBJ2-3|TRBD2
CASSDPGTSGINTDTQYF
TGTGCCAGCAGTGACCCCGGGACTAGCGGTATCAACACAGATACGCAGTATTTT
>TRBV6-6|few|TRBJ1-2|TRBD1
CACLTGAYGYTF
TGTGCCTGTCTGACAGGGGCCTATGGCTACACCTTC
>TRBV12-3/TRBV12-4|many|TRBJ2-6|-
CASSPQTILGGANVLTF
TGTGCCAGCAGTCCCCAAACAATATTAGGTGGGGCCAACGTCCTGACTTTC
>TRBV7-3|-|TRBJ2-2|-
CASSRGVGVPGELFF
TGTGCCAGCAGCCGCGGTGTGGGGGTTCCCGGGGAGCTGTTTTTT
>TRBV29-1|many|TRBJ2-1|-
CSVASGPPYNEQFF
TGCAGCGTTGCTTCGGGGCCTCCTTACAATGAGCAGTTCTTC
>TRBV5-1|-|TRBJ1-4|-
CASSPSWGESEKLFF
TGCGCCAGCAGCCCATCATGGGGCGAGAGTGAAAAACTGTTTTTT
>TRBV27|-|TRBJ2-3|TRBD2
CASSLTAGLAGADTQYF
TGTGCCAGCAGCCTTACTGCAGGGCTAGCGGGGGCCGATACGCAGTATTTT
>TRBV20-1|many|TRBJ1-2|-
CSADPGLGGYGYTF
TGCAGTGCCGACCCGGGACTTGGTGGCTATGGCTACACCTTC
>TRBV6-2/TRBV6-3|-|TRBJ2-3|-
CASSSPYRVGRTDTQYF
TGTGCCAGCAGTTCCCCTTACCGGGTGGGACGCACAGATACGCAGTATTTT
>TRBV29-1|few|TRBJ1-1|TRBD1
CSVDQGGLNTEAFF
TGCAGCGTTGATCAGGGGGGGCTGAACACTGAAGCTTTCTTT
>TRBV20-1|many|TRBJ2-7|TRBD2
CSARDTLAGSYEQYF
TGCAGTGCTAGAGATACTCTAGCGGGCTCCTACGAGCAGTACTTC
>TRBV6-1|few|TRBJ2-6|-
CASSNPGPGANVLTF
TGTGCCAGCAGTAATCCAGGGCCTGGGGCCAACGTCCTGACTTTC
>TRBV20-1|few|TRBJ2-1|-
CSATTGLVEQFF
TGCAGTGCTACGACAGGCTTGGTGGAGCAGTTCTTC
>TRBV29-1|many|TRBJ2-7|TRBD2
CSVEESSGKDEQYF
TGCAGCGTTGAAGAGTCTAGCGGCAAAGACGAGCAGTACTTC
>TRBV20-1|many|TRBJ2-7|-
CSVPTVSYEQYF
TGCAGTGTTCCGACAGTTTCCTACGAGCAGTACTTC
>TRBV5-1|many|TRBJ2-3|-
CASSPGTNPTDTQYF
TGCGCCAGCAGCCCCGGGACAAACCCCACAGATACGCAGTATTTT
>TRBV3-1|many|TRBJ1-4|TRBD1
CASSQADRPNEKLFF
TGTGCCAGCAGCCAGGCGGACAGGCCTAATGAAAAACTGTTTTTT
>TRBV20-1|-|TRBJ2-3|TRBD2
CSARNDLAGEGLDTQYF
TGCAGTGCTAGAAACGATTTAGCGGGGGAAGGGTTAGATACGCAGTATTTT
>TRBV7-9|-|TRBJ2-7|-
CASSFGTSLGGTYEQYF
TGTGCCAGCAGCTTTGGGACCTCCCTGGGAGGTACCTACGAGCAGTACTTC
>TRBV20-1|many|TRBJ2-6|-
CSVGTGHSGANVLTF
TGCAGTGTTGGAACAGGCCACTCTGGGGCCAACGTCCTGACTTTC
>TRBV20-1|many|TRBJ2-3|-
CSAGTGTRRADTQYF
TGCAGTGCTGGTACCGGGACTCGGAGAGCAGATACGCAGTATTTT
>TRBV5-1|few|TRBJ2-1|-
CASSLGRGKMVEQFF
TGCGCCAGCAGTTTAGGCAGGGGCAAAATGGTTGAGCAGTTCTTC
>TRBV20-1|many|TRBJ2-1|TRBD1
CSAPRGHNNEQFF
TGCAGTGCTCCCAGGGGGCACAACAATGAGCAGTTCTTC
>TRBV15|-|TRBJ1-5|TRBD1
CATSRSDRGLNQPQHF
TGTGCCACCAGCAGATCCGACAGGGGACTCAATCAGCCCCAGCATTTT
>TRBV7-8|few|TRBJ2-5|-
CASSLAGVQETQYF
TGTGCCAGCAGCTTAGCCGGTGTACAAGAGACCCAGTACTTC
>TRBV28|many|TRBJ2-1|-
CASTGDSSYNEQFF
TGTGCCAGCACCGGGGACTCCTCCTACAATGAGCAGTTCTTC
>TRBV12-3/TRBV12-4|many|TRBJ2-1|-
CASSLARGEPYNEQFF
TGTGCCAGCAGTTTAGCGCGGGGCGAGCCCTACAATGAGCAGTTCTTC
>TRBV5-1|many|TRBJ2-1|-
CASSSSSESEQFF
TGCGCCAGCAGCTCCTCTAGCGAGAGTGAGCAGTTCTTC
>TRBV20-1|few|TRBJ2-3|-
CSASPDWTPDTQYF
TGCAGTGCTAGTCCGGACTGGACGCCAGATACGCAGTATTTT
>TRBV7-6|-|TRBJ2-6|-
CASSPGNSGANVLTF
TGTGCCAGCAGCCCAGGGAATTCCGGGGCCAACGTCCTGACTTTC
>TRBV28|many|TRBJ1-5|TRBD1
CASSFRTGRPPQHF
TGTGCCAGCAGTTTTCGGACAGGGCGGCCGCCCCAGCATTTT
>TRBV20-1|-|TRBJ2-3|TRBD2
CRGLAGSYRTDTQYF
TGCAGGGGACTAGCGGGGTCCTACCGCACAGATACGCAGTATTTT
>TRBV10-3|few|TRBJ2-7|-
CAITDRAFTYEQYF
TGTGCCATCACTGACCGGGCCTTTACCTACGAGCAGTACTTC
>TRBV5-1|many|TRBJ2-3|-
CASSQGTTDTQYF
TGCGCCAGCAGCCAGGGGACCACAGATACGCAGTATTTT
>TRBV5-1|many|TRBJ1-6|-
CASSLVGAIGSPLHF
TGCGCCAGCAGCTTGGTCGGGGCAATCGGATCACCCCTCCACTTT
>TRBV5-1|many|TRBJ2-3|-
CASSLVLEGDTDTQYF
TGCGCCAGCAGCTTGGTGTTGGAGGGGGACACAGATACGCAGTATTTT
>TRBV3-1|many|TRBJ1-4|-
CASSQLNEKLFF
TGTGCCAGCAGCCAACTGAATGAAAAACTGTTTTTT
>TRBV5-1|-|TRBJ2-7|-
CASSVTGFYEQYF
TGCGCCAGCAGCGTAACAGGGTTTTACGAGCAGTACTTC
>TRBV20-1|many|TRBJ2-1|-
CSARIGTTSYNEQFF
TGCAGTGCTAGGATCGGGACAACCTCCTACAATGAGCAGTTCTTC